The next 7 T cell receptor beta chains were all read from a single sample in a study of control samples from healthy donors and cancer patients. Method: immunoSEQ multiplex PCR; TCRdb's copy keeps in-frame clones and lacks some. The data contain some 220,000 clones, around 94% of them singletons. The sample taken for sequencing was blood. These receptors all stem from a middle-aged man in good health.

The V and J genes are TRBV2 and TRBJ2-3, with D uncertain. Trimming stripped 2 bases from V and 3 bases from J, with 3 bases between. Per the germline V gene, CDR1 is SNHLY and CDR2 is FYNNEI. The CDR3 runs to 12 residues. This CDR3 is CASSELTDTQYF. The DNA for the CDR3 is TGTGCCAGCAGTGAATTAACAGATACGCAGTATTTT.

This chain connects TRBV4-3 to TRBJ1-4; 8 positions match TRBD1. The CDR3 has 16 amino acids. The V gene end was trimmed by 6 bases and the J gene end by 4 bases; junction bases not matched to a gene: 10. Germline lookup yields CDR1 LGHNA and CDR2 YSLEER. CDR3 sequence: CASSSDRASNNEKLFF. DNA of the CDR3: TGCGCCAGCAGTTCGGACAGGGCCTCGAATAATGAAAAACTGTTTTTT.

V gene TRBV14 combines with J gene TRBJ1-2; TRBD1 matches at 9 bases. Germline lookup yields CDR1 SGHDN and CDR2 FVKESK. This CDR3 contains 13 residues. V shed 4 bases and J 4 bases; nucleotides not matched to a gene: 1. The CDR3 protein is CASSLTGGYGYTF. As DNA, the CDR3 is TGTGCCAGCAGCCTGACAGGGGGCTATGGCTACACCTTC.

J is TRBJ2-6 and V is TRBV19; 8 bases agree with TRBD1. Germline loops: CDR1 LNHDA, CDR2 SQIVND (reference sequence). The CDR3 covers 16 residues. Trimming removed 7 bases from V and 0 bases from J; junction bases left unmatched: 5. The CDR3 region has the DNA TGTGCCAGTACCCGGACAGGGATCTCTGGGGCCAACGTCCTGACTTTC. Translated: CASTRTGISGANVLTF.

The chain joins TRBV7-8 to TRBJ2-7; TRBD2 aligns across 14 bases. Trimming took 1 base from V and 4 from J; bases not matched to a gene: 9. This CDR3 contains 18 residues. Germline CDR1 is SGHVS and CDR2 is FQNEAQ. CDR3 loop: CASSLDGTSGGGSYEQYF. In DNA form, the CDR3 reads TGTGCCAGCAGCTTAGACGGGACTAGCGGGGGAGGAAGTTACGAGCAGTACTTC.

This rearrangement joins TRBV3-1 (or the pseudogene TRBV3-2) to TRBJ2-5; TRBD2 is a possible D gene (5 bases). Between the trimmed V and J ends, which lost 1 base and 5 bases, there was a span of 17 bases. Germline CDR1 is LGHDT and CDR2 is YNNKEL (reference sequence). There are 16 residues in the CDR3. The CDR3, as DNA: TGTGCCAGCAGCCAAGGGTCCGCAGGACTCCGGGAGACCCAGTACTTC. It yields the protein CASSQGSAGLRETQYF.

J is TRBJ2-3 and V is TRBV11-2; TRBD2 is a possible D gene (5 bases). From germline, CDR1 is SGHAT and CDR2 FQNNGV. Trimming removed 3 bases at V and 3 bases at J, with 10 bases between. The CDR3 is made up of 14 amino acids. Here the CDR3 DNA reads TGTGCCAGCAGCTTGAGCCGGGGAACAGATACGCAGTATTTT. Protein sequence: CASSLSRGTDTQYF.